These T cell receptor beta chains were read from a single sample in a study of PD-1 blockade in classical Hodgkin lymphoma. Here immunoSEQ multiplex PCR was the method, and the copy in TCRdb shows in-frame clones only, minus some. The data contain nearly 25,000 clones, approximately 80% of them singletons. Source: peripheral blood mononuclear cells (PBMCs), taken at baseline. The receptors come from a human donor with classical Hodgkin lymphoma. Both conserved end residues are part of each CDR3. A D gene is named only where the DNA matches it firmly. Clone size appears in some rows only: once, few, many, or a class for an expanded clone.

abundance	v_gene	d_gene	j_gene	CDR3aa	CDR3nt
NA	TRBV5-4	TRBD1	TRBJ2-2	CASSNRDRGGAGELFF	TGTGCCAGCAGCAACCGGGACAGGGGAGGGGCCGGGGAGCTGTTTTTT
once	TRBV6-5	NA	TRBJ2-1	CASSYDSPSYNEQFF	TGTGCCAGCAGTTACGATTCACCCTCCTACAATGAGCAGTTCTTC
NA	TRBV19	TRBD2	TRBJ2-1	CASRLAGEVSEQFF	TGTGCCAGTCGGCTAGCGGGGGAGGTGAGTGAGCAGTTCTTC
NA	TRBV2	TRBD1	TRBJ1-5	CASSRDRGPRYRPQHF	TGTGCCAGCAGTAGGGACAGGGGGCCTCGGTATCGGCCCCAGCATTTT
NA	TRBV7-8	NA	TRBJ2-3	CASSLRLSGSTDTQYF	TGTGCCAGCAGCTTACGGCTTAGCGGAAGCACAGATACGCAGTATTTT
NA	TRBV6-5	NA	TRBJ1-1	CASSLDGNTEAFF	TGTGCCAGCAGTTTAGACGGGAACACTGAAGCTTTCTTT
NA	TRBV4-2	TRBD1	TRBJ1-4	CASSQDGQVGATNEKLFF	TGTGCCAGCAGCCAAGACGGACAGGTGGGGGCCACTAATGAAAAACTGTTTTTT
few	TRBV7-9	NA	TRBJ2-5	CASSSGGIGRETQYF	TGTGCCAGCAGCTCCGGGGGAATTGGTCGAGAGACCCAGTACTTC
once	TRBV21-1	NA	TRBJ2-5	CASSKALGEQETQYF	TGTGCCAGCAGCAAAGCGCTGGGGGAACAAGAGACCCAGTACTTC
NA	TRBV2	TRBD1	TRBJ1-4	CASSEAGGTGPEKLFF	TGTGCCAGCAGTGAAGCAGGCGGGACAGGACCTGAAAAACTGTTTTTT
NA	TRBV7-7	NA	TRBJ2-5	CASSLVGIQETQYF	TGTGCTAGCAGCTTAGTCGGAATCCAAGAGACCCAGTACTTC
NA	TRBV30	TRBD1	TRBJ1-2	CAWRTDGDRHTF	TGTGCCTGGAGGACCGATGGGGACAGGCACACCTTC
NA	TRBV7-9	NA	TRBJ1-1	CASRQGGNTEAFF	TGTGCCAGCAGACAAGGAGGAAACACTGAAGCTTTCTTT
NA	TRBV2	NA	TRBJ1-3	CASRPLGGVGNTIYF	TGTGCCAGCAGACCGCTTGGGGGAGTCGGAAACACCATATATTTT
NA	TRBV7-2	TRBD2	TRBJ2-3	CASSFWGLAGTDTQYF	TGTGCCAGCAGCTTTTGGGGACTAGCGGGGACAGATACGCAGTATTTT
NA	TRBV6-1	NA	TRBJ2-5	CASSDSRGWGTQYF	TGTGCCAGCAGTGATTCGAGGGGCTGGGGGACCCAGTACTTC
NA	TRBV5-6	TRBD1	TRBJ1-1	CASSHGQGLRLGLNTEAFF	TGTGCCAGCAGCCATGGACAGGGCCTCCGGTTAGGGTTGAACACTGAAGCTTTCTTT
NA	TRBV5-6	NA	TRBJ2-3	CASSLARLFSTDTQYF	TGTGCCAGCAGCTTGGCCCGACTTTTTAGCACAGATACGCAGTATTTT
NA	TRBV5-4	NA	TRBJ2-5	CASSFFRQGGETQYF	TGTGCCAGCAGCTTCTTTCGACAGGGAGGAGAGACCCAGTACTTC
NA	TRBV27	NA	TRBJ1-2	CASSFSSGGVGYTF	TGTGCCAGCAGTTTCTCCTCGGGCGGCGTCGGCTACACCTTC
NA	TRBV28	NA	TRBJ1-5	CASSLRLARSLGQPQHF	TGTGCCAGCAGTTTAAGATTAGCTCGGAGCCTCGGTCAGCCCCAGCATTTT
NA	TRBV21-1	NA	TRBJ1-4	CASSKRKTTNEKLFF	TGTGCCAGCAGCAAAAGGAAGACAACTAATGAAAAACTGTTTTTT
NA	TRBV2	TRBD2	TRBJ2-2	CASKLAEVGELFF	TGTGCCAGCAAACTAGCGGAGGTCGGGGAGCTGTTTTTT
NA	TRBV6-1	NA	TRBJ1-2	CASSGTGIGGYTF	TGTGCCAGCAGTGGAACAGGGATAGGTGGCTACACCTTC
NA	TRBV5-1	NA	TRBJ2-3	CASSLGALTDTQYF	TGCGCCAGCAGCCTGGGGGCCCTAACAGATACGCAGTATTTT
once	TRBV20-1	NA	TRBJ2-1	CSATRDEQFF	TGCAGTGCCACGAGGGATGAGCAGTTCTTC
NA	TRBV9	NA	TRBJ1-4	CASSVEQGGNEKLFF	TGTGCCAGCAGCGTAGAACAGGGAGGTAATGAAAAACTGTTTTTT
NA	TRBV4-3	TRBD2	TRBJ2-3	CASSQPGLAADTQYF	TGCGCCAGCAGCCAGCCTGGACTAGCAGCAGATACGCAGTATTTT
NA	TRBV11-2	NA	TRBJ2-7	CASSLDLSSYLYEQYF	TGTGCCAGCAGCTTAGATCTCAGCAGCTATCTCTACGAGCAGTACTTC
NA	TRBV11-2	TRBD1	TRBJ2-6	CASRLTGGTSGANVLTF	TGTGCCAGCAGATTGACAGGGGGCACTTCTGGGGCCAACGTCCTGACTTTC
NA	TRBV19	TRBD1	TRBJ1-2	CATVLRDRDRHGYTF	TGTGCCACCGTGCTTAGGGACAGGGATCGTCATGGCTACACCTTC
NA	TRBV23-1	TRBD1	TRBJ2-7	CASSHQDRGPYEQYF	TGCGCCAGCAGTCATCAGGACAGGGGGCCTTACGAGCAGTACTTC
NA	TRBV4-2	TRBD2	TRBJ2-7	CASSPNPGRGGLYEQYF	TGTGCCAGCAGCCCCAATCCGGGGCGGGGGGGTCTGTACGAGCAGTACTTC
NA	TRBV7-2	NA	TRBJ1-2	CASSLVRSRNYGYTF	TGTGCCAGCAGCTTAGTAAGGAGCCGAAACTATGGCTACACCTTC
NA	TRBV6-1	NA	TRBJ1-5	CASNTGFQPQHF	TGTGCCAGCAATACAGGTTTTCAGCCCCAGCATTTT
NA	TRBV6-1	NA	TRBJ1-3	CASASSGTSGNTIYF	TGTGCCAGCGCAAGTTCAGGCACTTCTGGAAACACCATATATTTT
NA	TRBV7-2	NA	TRBJ1-1	CASSLPGAEKNTEAFF	TGTGCCAGCAGCTTGCCTGGGGCCGAGAAGAACACTGAAGCTTTCTTT
NA	TRBV9	NA	TRBJ2-2	CASSARRELGTGELFF	TGTGCCAGCAGCGCCAGAAGGGAATTGGGGACCGGGGAGCTGTTTTTT
NA	TRBV5-6	NA	TRBJ2-2	CASSPRSKNTGELFF	TGTGCCAGCAGCCCCCGTTCTAAAAACACCGGGGAGCTGTTTTTT
NA	TRBV18	NA	TRBJ2-3	CASSLRTDSTDTQYF	TGTGCCAGCTCGCTACGGACAGACTCGACAGATACGCAGTATTTT
NA	TRBV7-2	NA	TRBJ2-1	CASSPLASSYNEQFF	TGTGCCAGCAGCCCTCTAGCGAGCTCCTACAATGAGCAGTTCTTC
NA	TRBV29-1	TRBD2	TRBJ2-4	CSVDVLTLAGKAKNIQYF	TGCAGCGTTGATGTACTTACCCTAGCGGGAAAAGCCAAAAACATTCAGTACTTC
NA	TRBV2	NA	TRBJ1-3	CASSGLGNTIYF	TGTGCCAGCAGTGGGCTAGGAAACACCATATATTTT